The source of this T cell receptor (beta chain) is a study of T cell clonotyping in hematopoietic cell transplantation. Study-level background: Recipient samples before transplant were obtained post-cytoreduction.

Worth noting for this clone: Its antigen remains unknown.

Study observations and caveats: Higher Inverse Simpson Index values in graft donor and pretransplant recipient predicted broader posttransplant TCR diversity.

Indicated time point: recipient sample about 28 days before transplant, after cytoreduction. Recipient blood drawn about 28 days pretransplant and days 30, 100, 180 after. CDR3 length equals 16 residues. Trimming removed 0 bases from V and 1 base from J, with 13 bases in between. CDR1 is SGHRS, CDR2 YFSETQ, per germline. The data were produced by immunoSEQ multiplex PCR, yet TCRdb's version contains in-frame clones alone and is incomplete. The sample shows approximately 26,000 clones, roughly 91% of them seen only once. The clonotype originates from a man in his forties or fifties with acute myeloid leukemia. Some clones in this sample may be carry-over from other donors' samples. The chain recombines TRBV5-1 with TRBJ2-5; D is uncertain. Here the sequenced sample was peripheral blood mononuclear cells, taken before stem cell transplant. The DNA of the CDR3 is TGCGCCAGCAGCTTGGGGGCGACTTCTTCCCAAGAGACCCAGTACTTC. Amino acids: CASSLGATSSQETQYF. Supplemented by reference TRBV5-1 and TRBJ2-5, the full variable domain reads KAGVTQTPRYLIKTRGQQVTLSCSPISGHRSVSWYQQTPGQGLQFLFEYFSETQRNKGNFPGRFSGRQFSNSRSEMNVSTLELGDSALYLCASSLGATSSQETQYFGPGTRLLVL.